A selection of T cell receptor beta chains follows, all from one sample in a study of blood T cell repertoires in COVID-19. Profiled with immunoSEQ multiplex PCR; TCRdb holds only in-frame clones, not every one. The table includes hundreds of thousands of clones, nearly 90% detected once. The sequencing sample was made of peripheral blood. Every receptor here comes from a man aged 18 to 35 with COVID-19, enrolled during active disease. Both conserved end residues are part of each CDR3. The D gene is left open where the match is weak. Only part of the rows carry a size: once, few, many, or a class if the clone is expanded.

D,length,size,J,V,DNA,CDR3
NA,11,NA,TRBJ2-7,TRBV3-1/TRBV3-2,TGTGCCAGCAGGTTAGGCGGCGAGCAGTACTTC,CASRLGGEQYF
TRBD2,16,few,TRBJ2-1,TRBV11-3,TGTGCCAGCAGCTCGGGACTAGCGGGGGATAAGGATGAGCAGTTCTTC,CASSSGLAGDKDEQFF
TRBD1,14,NA,TRBJ1-2,TRBV7-9,TGTGCCAGCAGCTACAGGGGGCTTGGCTATGGCTACACCTTC,CASSYRGLGYGYTF
NA,13,once,TRBJ2-7,TRBV5-8,TGTGCCAGCAGCTTCGTTCAGGGGTACGAGCAGTACTTC,CASSFVQGYEQYF
NA,16,NA,TRBJ1-2,TRBV21-1,TGTGCCAGCTTGAAAGGTACTGGACAGGCTCTTATGGGCTACACCTTC,CASLKGTGQALMGYTF
NA,13,NA,TRBJ2-2,TRBV2,TGTGCCAGCAGAACAGGCTTCACCGGGGAGCTGTTTTTT,CASRTGFTGELFF
NA,14,NA,TRBJ1-6,TRBV4-1,TGCGCCAGCAGCCAAGCTATGGCGGGTTCACCCCTCCACTTT,CASSQAMAGSPLHF
TRBD2,18,NA,TRBJ2-3,TRBV5-1,TGCGCCAGCAGCATGGGACTAGCGGGACTCCAAAGCACAGATACGCAGTATTTT,CASSMGLAGLQSTDTQYF
NA,13,NA,TRBJ1-2,TRBV9,TGTGCCAGCAGCGTAGAACAGGACTATGGCTACACCTTC,CASSVEQDYGYTF
TRBD1,15,NA,TRBJ1-3,TRBV5-1,TGCGCCAGCAGAGCGGGGACAGGGTCTGGAAACACCATATATTTT,CASRAGTGSGNTIYF
NA,12,NA,TRBJ1-2,TRBV7-9,TGTGCCAGCAGCCCCGGGGGGGTTGGCTACACCTTC,CASSPGGVGYTF
NA,15,NA,TRBJ2-5,TRBV11-2,TGTGCCAGCAGCTTAGGGCCCCCAGGTCCAGGTACCCAGTACTTC,CASSLGPPGPGTQYF
TRBD1,16,NA,TRBJ1-1,TRBV2,TGTGCCAGCAGTGAAGCGCTTACAGGGGTGAACACTGAAGCTTTCTTT,CASSEALTGVNTEAFF
NA,12,few,TRBJ1-1,TRBV28,TGTGCCAGCACCGGTTCGAACACTGAAGCTTTCTTT,CASTGSNTEAFF
TRBD2,16,NA,TRBJ2-5,TRBV3-1/TRBV3-2,TGTGCCAGCAGCCATGCGGGGCTAGCGGGGCAAGAGACCCAGTACTTC,CASSHAGLAGQETQYF
NA,12,NA,TRBJ2-7,TRBV2,TGTGCCAGCAGTGAAAAAGCTGGCGAGCAGTACTTC,CASSEKAGEQYF
NA,15,NA,TRBJ2-3,TRBV6-5,TGTGCCAGCAGTCCAATAGGACTGACGTTGGATACGCAGTATTTT,CASSPIGLTLDTQYF
NA,14,once,TRBJ1-1,TRBV11-2,TGTGCCAGCGGGAGGGGGGGCGCGGGCACTGAAGCTTTCTTT,CASGRGGAGTEAFF
NA,13,NA,TRBJ2-7,TRBV7-9,TGTGCCAGCGGGCAGGGGGGAAACTACGAGCAGTACTTC,CASGQGGNYEQYF
TRBD1,14,NA,TRBJ2-7,TRBV6-5,TGTGCCAGCAGTTTGGGACAGGGAGATCACGAGCAGTACTTC,CASSLGQGDHEQYF
NA,15,NA,TRBJ1-3,TRBV5-4,TGTGCCAGCAGCTTAGGGACATCCTCTGGAAACACCATATATTTT,CASSLGTSSGNTIYF
NA,11,NA,TRBJ1-2,TRBV20-1,TGCAGTGCTTTCTCAAAGGGGGGCTACACCTTC,CSAFSKGGYTF